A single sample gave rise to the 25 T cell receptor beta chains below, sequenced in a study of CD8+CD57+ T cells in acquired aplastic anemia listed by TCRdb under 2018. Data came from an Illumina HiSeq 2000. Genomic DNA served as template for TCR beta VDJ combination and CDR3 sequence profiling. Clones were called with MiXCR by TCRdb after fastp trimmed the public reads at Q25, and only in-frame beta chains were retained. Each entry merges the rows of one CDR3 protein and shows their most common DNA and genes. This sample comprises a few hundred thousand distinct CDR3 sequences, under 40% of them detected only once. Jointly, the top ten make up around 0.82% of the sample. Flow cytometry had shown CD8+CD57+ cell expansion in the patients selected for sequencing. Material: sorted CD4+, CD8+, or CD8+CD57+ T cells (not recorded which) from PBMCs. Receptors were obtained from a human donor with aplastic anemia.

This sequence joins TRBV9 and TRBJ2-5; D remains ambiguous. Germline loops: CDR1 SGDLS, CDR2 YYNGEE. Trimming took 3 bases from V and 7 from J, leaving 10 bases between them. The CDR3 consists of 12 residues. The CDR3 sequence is CASSASRGTQYF. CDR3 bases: TGTGCCAGCAGCGCATCCCGAGGGACCCAGTACTTC.

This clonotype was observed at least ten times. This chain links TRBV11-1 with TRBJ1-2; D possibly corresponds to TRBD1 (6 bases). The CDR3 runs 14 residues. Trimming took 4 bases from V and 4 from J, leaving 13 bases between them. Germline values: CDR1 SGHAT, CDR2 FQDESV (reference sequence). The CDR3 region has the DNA TGTGCCAGCAGCTCACGGACAGCTATCTATGGCTACACCTTC. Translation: CASSSRTAIYGYTF.

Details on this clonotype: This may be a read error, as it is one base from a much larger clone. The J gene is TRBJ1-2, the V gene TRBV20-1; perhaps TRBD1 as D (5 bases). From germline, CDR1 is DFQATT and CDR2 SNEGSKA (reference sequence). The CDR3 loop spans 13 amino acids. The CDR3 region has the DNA TGCAGTGCTAGAGATCGGAGGGGCTATGCCTACACCTTC. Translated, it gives CSARDRRGYAYTF.

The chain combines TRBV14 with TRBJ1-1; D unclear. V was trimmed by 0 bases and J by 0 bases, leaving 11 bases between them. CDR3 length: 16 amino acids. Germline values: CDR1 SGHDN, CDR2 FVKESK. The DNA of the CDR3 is TGTGCCAGCAGCCAAGATATAGTTAGGGTGAACACTGAAGCTTTCTTT. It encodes CASSQDIVRVNTEAFF.

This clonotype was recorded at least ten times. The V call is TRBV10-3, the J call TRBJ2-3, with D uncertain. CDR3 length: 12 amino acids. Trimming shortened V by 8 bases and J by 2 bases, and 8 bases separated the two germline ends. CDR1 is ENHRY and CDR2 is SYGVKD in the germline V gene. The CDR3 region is CAIGPDTDTQYF. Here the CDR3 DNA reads TGTGCCATCGGACCTGACACAGATACGCAGTATTTT.

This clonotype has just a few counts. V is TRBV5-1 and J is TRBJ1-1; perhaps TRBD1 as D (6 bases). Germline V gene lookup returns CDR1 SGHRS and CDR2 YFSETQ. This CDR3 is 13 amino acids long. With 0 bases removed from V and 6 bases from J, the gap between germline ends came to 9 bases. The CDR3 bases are TGCGCCAGCAGCTTGGGGAAGGGGGCTGAAGCTTTCTTT. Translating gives CASSLGKGAEAFF.

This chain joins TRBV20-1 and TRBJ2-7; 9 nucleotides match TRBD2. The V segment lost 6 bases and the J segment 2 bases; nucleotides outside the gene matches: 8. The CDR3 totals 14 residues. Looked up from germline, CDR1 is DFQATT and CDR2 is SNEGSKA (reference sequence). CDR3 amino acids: CSAIKGGGAYEQYF. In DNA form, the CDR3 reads TGCAGTGCAATCAAAGGCGGGGGGGCCTACGAGCAGTACTTC.

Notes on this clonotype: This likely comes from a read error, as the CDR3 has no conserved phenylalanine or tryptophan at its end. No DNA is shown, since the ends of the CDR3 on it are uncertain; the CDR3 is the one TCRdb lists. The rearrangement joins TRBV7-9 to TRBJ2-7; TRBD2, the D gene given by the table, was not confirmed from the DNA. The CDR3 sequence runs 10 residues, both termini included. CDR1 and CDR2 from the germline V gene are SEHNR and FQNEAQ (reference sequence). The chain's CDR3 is CASSPGGSSG.

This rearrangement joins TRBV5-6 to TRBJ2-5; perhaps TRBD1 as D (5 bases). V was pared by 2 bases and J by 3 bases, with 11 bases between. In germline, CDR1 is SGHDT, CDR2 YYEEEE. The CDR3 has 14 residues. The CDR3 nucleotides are TGTGCCAGCAGCTTCCAGGGTACTGAAGAGACCCAGTACTTC. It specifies CASSFQGTEETQYF. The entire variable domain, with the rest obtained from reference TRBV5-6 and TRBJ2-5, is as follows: DAGVTQSPTHLIKTRGQQVTLRCSPKSGHDTVSWYQQALGQGPQFIFQYYEEEERQRGNFPDRFSGHQFPNYSSELNVNALLLGDSALYLCASSFQGTEETQYFGPGTRLLVL.

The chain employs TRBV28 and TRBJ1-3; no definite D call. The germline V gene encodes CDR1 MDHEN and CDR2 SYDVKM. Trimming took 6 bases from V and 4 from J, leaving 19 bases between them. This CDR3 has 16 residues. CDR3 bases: TGTGCCAGCAGATTCATGGTGGGCAAGGGAGGAAACACCATATATTTT. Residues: CASRFMVGKGGNTIYF.

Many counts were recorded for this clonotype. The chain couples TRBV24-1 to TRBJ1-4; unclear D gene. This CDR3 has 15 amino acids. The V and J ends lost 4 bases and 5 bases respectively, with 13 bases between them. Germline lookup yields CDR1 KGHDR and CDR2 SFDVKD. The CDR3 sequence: CATSDGGTANEKLFF. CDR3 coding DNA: TGTGCCACCAGTGACGGCGGAACGGCCAATGAAAAACTGTTTTTT.

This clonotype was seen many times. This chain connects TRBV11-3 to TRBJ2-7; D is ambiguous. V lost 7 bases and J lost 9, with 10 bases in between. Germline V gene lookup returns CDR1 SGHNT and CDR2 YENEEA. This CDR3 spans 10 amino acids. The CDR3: CASTPERQYF. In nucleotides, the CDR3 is TGTGCCAGCACCCCCGAGCGGCAGTACTTC.

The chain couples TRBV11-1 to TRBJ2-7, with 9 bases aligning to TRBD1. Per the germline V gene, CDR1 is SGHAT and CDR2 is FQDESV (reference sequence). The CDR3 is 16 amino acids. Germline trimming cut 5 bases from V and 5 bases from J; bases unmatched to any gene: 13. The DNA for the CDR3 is TGTGCCAGCAGCCCGCCACCGGGACAGGGAACCGACGAGCAGTACTTC. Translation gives CASSPPPGQGTDEQYF.

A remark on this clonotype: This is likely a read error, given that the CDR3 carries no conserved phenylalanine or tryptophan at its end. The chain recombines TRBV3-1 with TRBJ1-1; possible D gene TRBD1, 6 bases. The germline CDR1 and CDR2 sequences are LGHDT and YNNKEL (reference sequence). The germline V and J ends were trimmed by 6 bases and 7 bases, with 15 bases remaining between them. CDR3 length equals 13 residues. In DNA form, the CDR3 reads TGTGCCAGCAGACAGGGTGACGTCGGTGAAGCTTTCTCT. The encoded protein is CASRQGDVGEAFS.

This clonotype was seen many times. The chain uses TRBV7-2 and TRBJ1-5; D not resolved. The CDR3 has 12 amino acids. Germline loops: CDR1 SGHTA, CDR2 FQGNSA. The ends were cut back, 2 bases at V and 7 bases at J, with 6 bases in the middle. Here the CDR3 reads CASSLMGQPQHF. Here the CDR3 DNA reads TGTGCCAGCAGCTTAATGGGGCAGCCCCAGCATTTT.

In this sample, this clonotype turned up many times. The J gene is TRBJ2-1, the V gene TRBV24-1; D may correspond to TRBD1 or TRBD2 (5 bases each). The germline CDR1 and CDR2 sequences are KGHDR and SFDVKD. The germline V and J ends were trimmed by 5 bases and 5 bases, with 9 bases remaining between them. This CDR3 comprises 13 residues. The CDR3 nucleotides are TGTGCCACCAGTGGGGACCGAGACAATGAGCAGTTCTTC. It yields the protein CATSGDRDNEQFF.

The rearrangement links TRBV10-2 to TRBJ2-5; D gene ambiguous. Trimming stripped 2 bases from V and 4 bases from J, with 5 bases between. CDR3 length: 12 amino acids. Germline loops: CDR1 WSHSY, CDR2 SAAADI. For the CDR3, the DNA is TGCGCCAGCAGTGAGCTGGCAGAGACCCAGTACTTC. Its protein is CASSELAETQYF.

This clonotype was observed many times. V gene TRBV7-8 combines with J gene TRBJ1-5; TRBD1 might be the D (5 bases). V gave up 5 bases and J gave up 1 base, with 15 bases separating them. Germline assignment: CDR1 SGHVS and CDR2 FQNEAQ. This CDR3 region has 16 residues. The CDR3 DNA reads TGTGCCAGCAGCCCTAGCAGGGTAATCAGCAATCAGCCCCAGCATTTT. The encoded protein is CASSPSRVISNQPQHF.

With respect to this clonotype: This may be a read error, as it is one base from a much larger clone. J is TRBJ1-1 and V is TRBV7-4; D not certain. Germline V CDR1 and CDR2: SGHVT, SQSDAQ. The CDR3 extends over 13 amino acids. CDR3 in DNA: TGTGCCGGCAGCTTAAAAGGAGAGACTGAAGCTTTCTTT. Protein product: CAGSLKGETEAFF.

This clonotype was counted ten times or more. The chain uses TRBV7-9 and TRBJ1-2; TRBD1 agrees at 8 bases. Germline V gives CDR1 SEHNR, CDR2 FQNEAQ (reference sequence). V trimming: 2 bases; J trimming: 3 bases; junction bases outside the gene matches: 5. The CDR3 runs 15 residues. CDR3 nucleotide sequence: TGTGCCAGCAGCTTACTGGACAGGGCATACTATGGCTACACCTTC. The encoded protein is CASSLLDRAYYGYTF.

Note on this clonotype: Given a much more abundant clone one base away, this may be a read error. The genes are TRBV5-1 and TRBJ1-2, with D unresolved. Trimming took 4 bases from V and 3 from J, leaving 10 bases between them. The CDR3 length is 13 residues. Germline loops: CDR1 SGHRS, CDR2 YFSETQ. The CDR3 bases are TGCGCCAGCAGCGTCGGGGATCACTATGGCTACACCTTC. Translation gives CASSVGDHYGYTF.

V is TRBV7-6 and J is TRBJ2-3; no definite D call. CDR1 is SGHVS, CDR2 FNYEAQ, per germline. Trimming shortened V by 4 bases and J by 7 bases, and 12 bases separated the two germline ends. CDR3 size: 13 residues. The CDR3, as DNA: TGTGCCAGCAGCTCATACCGATCGCATACGCAGTATTTT. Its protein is CASSSYRSHTQYF. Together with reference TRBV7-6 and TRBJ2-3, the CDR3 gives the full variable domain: GAGVSQSPRYKVTKRGQDVALRCDPISGHVSLYWYRQALGQGPEFLTYFNYEAQQDKSGLPNDRFSAERPEGSISTLTIQRTEQRDSAMYRCASSSYRSHTQYFGPGTRLTVL.

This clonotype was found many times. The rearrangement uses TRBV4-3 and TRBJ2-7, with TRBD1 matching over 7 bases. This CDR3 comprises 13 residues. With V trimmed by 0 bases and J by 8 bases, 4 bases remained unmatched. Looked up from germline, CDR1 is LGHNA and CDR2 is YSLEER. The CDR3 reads CASSQDRQGQQYF. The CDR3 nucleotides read TGCGCCAGCAGCCAAGATCGACAGGGCCAGCAGTACTTC.

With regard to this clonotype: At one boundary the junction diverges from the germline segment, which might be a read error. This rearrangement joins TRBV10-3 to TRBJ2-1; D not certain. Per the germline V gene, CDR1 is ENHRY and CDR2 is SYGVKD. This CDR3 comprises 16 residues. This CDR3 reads CVISESGLVTYNEQFF. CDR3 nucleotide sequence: TGTGTCATCAGTGAGTCAGGTTTGGTTACTTACAATGAGCAGTTCTTC.

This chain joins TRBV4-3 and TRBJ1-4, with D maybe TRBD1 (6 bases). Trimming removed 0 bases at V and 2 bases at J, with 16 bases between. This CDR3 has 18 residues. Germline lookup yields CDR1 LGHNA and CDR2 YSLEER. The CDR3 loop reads CASSQDTRGTSTNEKLFF. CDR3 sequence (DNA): TGCGCCAGCAGCCAAGATACGAGAGGGACATCGACTAATGAAAAACTGTTTTTT.